These 18 T cell receptor beta chains originate from one sample sequenced in a study of blood T cells in healthy people across ages. Through a sample-barcoded 5' primer and a J-beta primer mix, a second PCR was run for about 7 to 12 cycles. TCRdb redid the calling of the 5' RACE reads with MiXCR, one entry per CDR3 protein. The profile covers approximately 880,000 distinct CDR3 sequences, with around 46% appearing a single time and under 15% taken by the ten largest. Sequenced: blood. The receptors were sampled from a man aged 25 to 45 in good health.

This clonotype has just a few counts. V gene TRBV20-1 combines with J gene TRBJ2-4; the D is unclear. The J call may be faulty, since TRBJ2-7 better matches the DNA end. The CDR3 runs 14 residues. The germline V gene has CDR1 DFQATT and CDR2 SNEGSKA (reference sequence). The DNA for the CDR3 is TGCAGTGCTAGAGATAGAATAGTCGGCCACGAGCAGTACTTC. This sequence encodes CSARDRIVGHEQYF.

The V call is TRBV28, the J call TRBJ1-1; D might be TRBD1 (5 bases). The CDR3 spans 15 residues. Trimming left V 3 bases short and J 0 bases short, with 11 bases between. Germline CDR1 reads MDHEN; CDR2 reads SYDVKM. In nucleotides, the CDR3 is TGTGCCAGCAGTTTCCCCGGGGGGATGAACACTGAAGCTTTCTTT. This translates into CASSFPGGMNTEAFF. Full variable domain (remainder filled in from reference TRBV28 and TRBJ1-1): DVKVTQSSRYLVKRTGEKVFLECVQDMDHENMFWYRQDPGLGLRLIYFSYDVKMKEKGDIPEGYSVSREKKERFSLILESASTNQTSMYLCASSFPGGMNTEAFFGQGTRLTVV.

This chain joins TRBV5-1 and TRBJ2-7; no reliable D call. CDR3 length equals 15 residues. Germline assignment: CDR1 SGHRS and CDR2 YFSETQ. V lost 4 bases, J lost 0 bases, and 14 bases lay in between. This chain's CDR3 is CASSLLGQNSYEQYF. CDR3 DNA sequence: TGCGCCAGCAGCCTATTGGGTCAGAACTCCTACGAGCAGTACTTC.

Note on this clonotype: This may be a read error, as it is one base from a much larger clone. The rearrangement uses TRBV3-1 and TRBJ2-3; tentative D call: TRBD2 (6 bases). Per the germline V gene, CDR1 is LGHDT and CDR2 is YNNKEL (reference sequence). The CDR3 runs 18 residues. V was clipped by 1 base and J by 7 bases, with 24 bases between them. CDR3 loop: CASSQGDSRTIPSNTQYF. The CDR3 nucleotides read TGTGCCAGCAGCCAAGGGGATTCCAGGACTATACCCTCAAATACGCAGTATTTT.

V gene TRBV15 combines with J gene TRBJ2-5; D may be TRBD1 (5 bases). Germline lookup yields CDR1 LNHNV and CDR2 YYDKDF (reference sequence). Trimming cost V 2 bases and J 0 bases, with 7 bases left between them. The CDR3 sequence is 14 residues long. In DNA, the CDR3 is TGTGCCACCAGCAGAACAGGAGACCAAGAGACCCAGTACTTC. This translates into CATSRTGDQETQYF.

This chain links TRBV20-1 with TRBJ2-7, with 7 bases aligning to TRBD1. The J call is in doubt because the DNA end fits TRBJ2-4 better. CDR1 and CDR2 from the germline V gene are DFQATT and SNEGSKA (reference sequence). The CDR3 consists of 12 residues. DNA of the CDR3: TGCAGTGCGTTGCCAGGGGGAAACATTCAGTACTTC. Translating gives CSALPGGNIQYF.

The chain recombines TRBV7-2 with TRBJ2-2; D is unresolved. Trimming shortened V by 3 bases and J by 4 bases, and 12 bases separated the two germline ends. The CDR3 has 15 amino acids. Per germline, CDR1 SGHTA and CDR2 FQGNSA. The CDR3 nucleotides read TGTGCCAGCAGCTTCCGCGTGCTATCCACCGGGGAGCTGTTTTTT. Encoded protein: CASSFRVLSTGELFF. Supplemented by reference TRBV7-2 and TRBJ2-2, the full variable domain reads GAGVSQSPSNKVTEKGKDVELRCDPISGHTALYWYRQSLGQGLEFLIYFQGNSAPDKSGLPSDRFSAERTGGSVSTLTIQRTQQEDSAVYLCASSFRVLSTGELFFGEGSRLTVL.

A note on this clonotype: The junction differs from germline at one of its ends, possibly a read error. The V gene is TRBV10-3, the J gene TRBJ2-1; maybe TRBD1 (6 bases). CDR1 is ENHRY, CDR2 SYGVKD, per germline. The CDR3 is made up of 15 amino acids. CDR3: CAISQISQGYKERFF. The CDR3, as DNA: TGTGCCATCAGCCAGATATCACAGGGTTATAAGGAGCGGTTCTTC.

Notes on this clonotype: A clone one base away is much larger, so this may be a read error. The chain recombines TRBV7-2 with TRBJ2-1, with D unclear. The CDR3 contains 11 residues. Per the germline V gene, CDR1 is SGHTA and CDR2 is FQGNSA. The CDR3 region is CAGSNYNEQFF. CDR3 coding DNA: TGTGCCGGCAGCAACTACAATGAGCAGTTCTTC.

The rearrangement links TRBV20-1 to TRBJ2-1; D possibly corresponds to TRBD2 (5 bases). Per germline, CDR1 DFQATT and CDR2 SNEGSKA (reference sequence). The length of the CDR3 is 15 residues. V lost 6 bases and J 0 bases, leaving 15 bases between the germline ends. CDR3 DNA: TGCAGTGCCCGAAATCCGGCGGGCTCCTACAATGAGCAGTTCTTC. This translates into CSARNPAGSYNEQFF.

The chain has TRBV10-3 and TRBJ2-3; TRBD2 matches at 8 bases. There are 14 residues in the CDR3. V trimming: 5 bases; J trimming: 6 bases; junction bases outside the gene matches: 7. Germline V gene lookup returns CDR1 ENHRY and CDR2 SYGVKD. Written as DNA, the CDR3 is TGTGCCATCAGTCCGGGACTAGGTGGGGATACGCAGTATTTT. Amino acid sequence: CAISPGLGGDTQYF.

V gene TRBV5-1 combines with J gene TRBJ1-2, with 8 bases fitting TRBD1. The CDR3 length is 15 residues. CDR1 and CDR2 from the germline V gene are SGHRS and YFSETQ. Trimming removed 6 bases from V and 4 bases from J; junction bases left unmatched: 11. As DNA, the CDR3 is TGCGCCAGCATGCCCTACAGGGGGGCGGGCTATGGCTACACCTTC. This translates into CASMPYRGAGYGYTF.

This clonotype was found a few times. The CDR3 protein is CASSQDLSGPRYEQYF. The DNA of the CDR3 is TGTGCCAGCAGCCAAGATTTAAGCGGACCTCGGTACGAGCAGTACTTC. The rearrangement joins TRBV14 to TRBJ2-7; weak D call: TRBD2 (5 bases). The CDR3 is 16 amino acids. The germline V gene has CDR1 SGHDN and CDR2 FVKESK. V lost 0 bases, J lost 4 bases, and 16 bases lay in between.

This sequence joins TRBV27 and TRBJ2-1; TRBD1 aligns across 7 bases. This CDR3 region has 13 residues. V lost 7 bases and J lost 8; bases outside the gene matches: 8. The germline gives CDR1 MNHEY, CDR2 SMNVEV (reference sequence). CDR3: CASNTGVGYEQFF. Here the CDR3 DNA reads TGTGCCAGCAATACAGGGGTAGGCTATGAGCAGTTCTTC.

This clonotype has only a few counts. The chain carries TRBV4-1 and TRBJ1-2, with TRBD1 identical over 8 bases. J lost 3 bases, V lost 0 bases, and 6 bases had no gene match. The germline CDR1 and CDR2 sequences are MGHRA and YSYEKL. The CDR3 totals 16 residues. The CDR3 here is CASSQDPRGLDYGYTF. In nucleotides, the CDR3 is TGCGCCAGCAGCCAAGATCCCAGGGGGCTGGACTATGGCTACACCTTC.

V is TRBV3-1 and J is TRBJ2-1; unclear D gene. Deletions cut 3 bases from V and 5 bases from J, with 11 bases between. This CDR3 is built from 14 residues. In germline, CDR1 is LGHDT, CDR2 YNNKEL (reference sequence). CDR3 region: CASSQGPSDNEQFF. The CDR3 DNA is TGTGCCAGCAGCCAGGGCCCTTCCGACAATGAGCAGTTCTTC.

The rearrangement uses TRBV5-6 and TRBJ2-1; D may match TRBD1 or TRBD2 (6 bases each). The germline V gene encodes CDR1 SGHDT and CDR2 YYEEEE. The CDR3 consists of 17 residues. V lost 3 bases to trimming and J lost 0 bases, with 16 bases between them. In DNA form, the CDR3 reads TGTGCCAGCAGCTCCTACGGGGGCGCCCGCTCCTACAATGAGCAGTTCTTC. This translates into CASSSYGGARSYNEQFF.

The V gene is TRBV25-1, the J gene TRBJ1-2; tentatively, D is TRBD1 (5 bases). Trimming removed 6 bases from V and 2 bases from J, with 16 bases in between. Per germline, CDR1 MGHDK and CDR2 SYGVNS. This CDR3 region has 15 residues. CDR3 sequence (DNA): TGTGCCAGCAGAGGGATCCAGGGAGGAAACTATGGCTACACCTTC. It codes for CASRGIQGGNYGYTF.